The 28 T cell receptor beta chains given below trace back to one sample, sequenced in a study of blood T cells in healthy people across ages. PCR was performed a second time for about 7 to 11 cycles using a sample-barcoded 5' primer and a J-beta primer mix. TCRdb processed the 5' RACE reads anew with MiXCR; each CDR3 protein has one entry. Among over a million distinct CDR3 sequences listed, under 30% were seen once. These records were also assigned to another study, of T cells of mothers and their children.

Sequenced input: blood. The receptor source for this set is a girl under 10 years old in good health.

CDR3 residues: CASSSSRTGMIGELFF. The DNA for the CDR3 is TGTGCCAGCAGTTCCTCTAGGACAGGGATGATCGGGGAGCTGTTTTTT. The V and J genes are TRBV6-5 and TRBJ2-2; TRBD1 matches at 8 bases. The CDR3 is 16 amino acids. The V gene's germline CDR1 is MNHEY and CDR2 SVGAGI. J gave up 7 bases and V 4 bases, and 11 bases lay outside the gene matches.

The chain has TRBV7-8 and TRBJ2-4, with D perhaps TRBD1 or TRBD2 (5 bases each). CDR1 and CDR2 from the germline V gene are SGHVS and FQNEAQ. The CDR3 length is 16 residues. Trimming took 4 bases from V and 7 from J, leaving 20 bases between them. CDR3 DNA: TGTGCCAGCAGCTCAGGGACGGGAAAGACTAATAACATTCAGTACTTC. Its protein product is CASSSGTGKTNNIQYF.

With respect to this clonotype: A read error may account for a junction end that differs from germline. The chain couples TRBV4-1 to TRBJ2-2; tentative D call: TRBD2 (5 bases). The CDR3 covers 13 residues. From germline, CDR1 is MGHRA and CDR2 YSYEKL. This CDR3 reads CASRSANTGEPFF. In DNA form, the CDR3 reads TGCGCCAGCAGGTCGGCGAACACCGGGGAGCCGTTTTTT.

The CDR3 coding sequence is TGTGCCAGCAGCCTGGAGAGGGTAGTGTCGCGAGCTTTCTTT. Translation: CASSLERVVSRAFF. The chain carries TRBV11-3 and TRBJ1-1; no definite D call. CDR1 and CDR2 from the germline V gene are SGHNT and YENEEA. V shed 5 bases and J shed 10 bases, with 20 bases lying between them. CDR3 length equals 14 residues.

This clonotype was seen more than once but under ten times. The chain combines TRBV20-1 with TRBJ1-4, with D unresolved. Per the germline V gene, CDR1 is DFQATT and CDR2 is SNEGSKA (reference sequence). The CDR3 sequence is 13 residues long. V lost 7 bases and J 8 bases, leaving 17 bases between the germline ends. Here the CDR3 DNA reads TGCAGTGTCAGAGTTCCGGGGAGGGAAAAACTGTTTTTT. It translates to CSVRVPGREKLFF.

The chain combines TRBV3-1 with TRBJ2-5; TRBD2 agrees at 15 bases. The CDR3 covers 17 residues. Germline V gene sequence: CDR1 LGHDT, CDR2 YNNKEL (reference sequence). Unmatched junction bases numbered 10, after V lost 6 bases and J lost 5 bases. CDR3 amino acids: CASSVGLAGGSGETQYF. CDR3 nucleotide sequence: TGTGCCAGCAGTGTAGGACTAGCGGGAGGGTCGGGGGAGACCCAGTACTTC.

V gene TRBV19 combines with J gene TRBJ1-4; possibly TRBD1 for D (6 bases). This CDR3 is 17 amino acids long. Trimming took 5 bases from V and 3 from J, leaving 19 bases between them. CDR1 and CDR2 (germline): LNHDA, SQIVND (reference sequence). CDR3 loop: CASSATTQGKANEKLFF. CDR3 DNA: TGTGCCAGTAGTGCTACAACCCAGGGGAAGGCTAATGAAAAACTGTTTTTT.

This chain uses TRBV7-8 with TRBJ1-5; possible D gene TRBD1, 5 bases. V dropped 5 bases and J dropped 1 base, with 15 bases sitting between them. The CDR3 has 16 amino acids. Germline assignment: CDR1 SGHVS and CDR2 FQNEAQ. CDR3 residues: CASSPAGTASNQPQHF. In DNA form, the CDR3 reads TGTGCCAGCAGCCCAGCAGGGACTGCAAGCAATCAGCCCCAGCATTTT.

A few counts support this clonotype. Here the CDR3 reads CASSGDGATGFF. The DNA of the CDR3 is TGTGCCAGCAGTGGGGACGGCGCCACTGGGTTCTTC. The chain links TRBV6-1 to TRBJ2-1; either TRBD1 or TRBD2 may fit D (5 bases each). Germline V CDR1 and CDR2: MNHNS, SASEGT. The germline V and J ends were trimmed by 4 bases and 15 bases, with 16 bases remaining between them. The CDR3 runs to 12 residues.

The CDR3 DNA reads TGTGCCAGCAGTTTTAGCCAGGGCCATGGCTACACCTTC. Translation: CASSFSQGHGYTF. The chain uses TRBV12-3 or TRBV12-4 and TRBJ1-2; D is perhaps TRBD1 (5 bases). CDR3 length: 13 residues. V lost 3 bases, J lost 6 bases, and 11 bases lay in between.

There are a few counts of this clonotype. The rearrangement joins TRBV11-2 to TRBJ1-1; D might be TRBD1 (5 bases). CDR3 size: 12 residues. Germline CDR1 and CDR2: SGHAT and FQNNGV. Trimming stripped 3 bases from V and 3 bases from J, with 5 bases between. Here the CDR3 DNA reads TGTGCCAGCAGCTTCAGGGACACTGAAGCTTTCTTT. Its translation is CASSFRDTEAFF.

This clonotype was seen many times. The chain couples TRBV9 to TRBJ2-3, with unresolved D. This CDR3 is built from 13 residues. The V gene's germline CDR1 is SGDLS and CDR2 YYNGEE. V was shortened by 6 bases and J by 2 bases, with 10 bases between the two germline ends. The chain's CDR3 is CASTGGITDTQYF. The CDR3 DNA reads TGTGCCAGCACGGGCGGCATCACAGATACGCAGTATTTT.

This clonotype was counted only a few times. The chain links TRBV4-1 to TRBJ2-3, with TRBD2 matching 7 bases. The J segment lost 3 bases and the V segment lost 4 bases, leaving 4 bases of the junction unmatched. The CDR3 consists of 14 residues. Per germline, CDR1 MGHRA and CDR2 YSYEKL. CDR3 nucleotides: TGCGCCAGCAGCCTCAGGACTAGAACAGATACGCAGTATTTT. The encoded protein is CASSLRTRTDTQYF.

The chain is built from TRBV7-2 and TRBJ2-1; D may be TRBD2 (5 bases). The CDR3 loop spans 12 amino acids. In germline, CDR1 is SGHTA, CDR2 FQGNSA. V was shortened by 1 base and J by 12 bases, with 10 bases between the two germline ends. The CDR3 sequence: CASSLVRLAQFF. The CDR3 bases are TGTGCCAGCAGCTTAGTTCGGCTAGCGCAGTTCTTC.

Only a few counts were recorded for this clonotype. The chain is built from TRBV6-1 and TRBJ1-4; no clear D gene. Germline V lookup: CDR1 MNHNS, CDR2 SASEGT. Trimming removed 10 bases at V and 7 bases at J, with 7 bases between. CDR3 length: 10 residues. This chain's CDR3 is CATFGEKLFF. CDR3 nucleotides: TGTGCCACCTTCGGTGAAAAACTGTTTTTT.

V gene TRBV19 combines with J gene TRBJ1-6; D is perhaps TRBD1 (5 bases). The germline V gene has CDR1 LNHDA and CDR2 SQIVND (reference sequence). Deletions cut 9 bases from V and 10 bases from J, with 19 bases between. The CDR3 runs to 14 residues. The CDR3 DNA reads TGTGCCAGCAACCATCTGGGGGACGACTCACCCCTCCACTTT. Its protein product is CASNHLGDDSPLHF.

V is TRBV6-1 and J is TRBJ1-2; no reliable D call. Germline V CDR1 and CDR2: MNHNS, SASEGT. This CDR3 contains 14 residues. Trimming left V 1 base short and J 4 bases short, with 10 bases between. CDR3 nucleotide sequence: TGTGCCAGCAGTGAAGTGGAGGCTTCCTATGGCTACACCTTC. This sequence encodes CASSEVEASYGYTF.

This clonotype was detected a few times. A read error may account for a junction end that differs from germline. The chain couples TRBV4-1 to TRBJ2-3; TRBD1 is a possible D gene (5 bases). The germline V gene has CDR1 MGHRA and CDR2 YSYEKL. There are 16 residues in the CDR3. The DNA of the CDR3 is TGCGCCAGCGGCCAAGTCGGATACAGGAGAGCAGATACGCAGTATTTT. It is translated as CASGQVGYRRADTQYF.

Note on this clonotype: One junction end disagrees with the germline gene, perhaps due to a read error. The chain links TRBV20-1 to TRBJ2-5; D may correspond to TRBD1 or TRBD2 (7 bases each). CDR3 length: 13 amino acids. CDR1 and CDR2 from the germline V gene are DFQATT and SNEGSKA (reference sequence). CDR3 sequence (DNA): TGCAGTGCTAGATCAGGGGGGGAAGAGATCCAGTACTTC. The encoded protein is CSARSGGEEIQYF.

The chain employs TRBV11-2 and TRBJ2-2; 8 bases align to TRBD1. V dropped 4 bases and J dropped 0; count of bases not matched to a gene: 10. The CDR3 spans 18 residues. Germline V gene lookup returns CDR1 SGHAT and CDR2 FQNNGV. The CDR3 DNA reads TGTGCCAGCAGCTCGTCCGGGACAGGATATCCGAACACCGGGGAGCTGTTTTTT. Protein sequence: CASSSSGTGYPNTGELFF. The whole variable domain, remainder taken from reference TRBV11-2 and TRBJ2-2, is EAGVAQSPRYKIIEKRQSVAFWCNPISGHATLYWYQQILGQGPKLLIQFQNNGVVDDSQLPKDRFSAERLKGVDSTLKIQPAKLEDSAVYLCASSSSGTGYPNTGELFFGEGSRLTVL.

This clonotype came up a few times. The chain combines TRBV7-2 with TRBJ2-7; TRBD2 matches at 9 bases. The J segment lost 4 bases and the V segment lost 0 bases, leaving 10 bases of the junction unmatched. The CDR3 length is 17 residues. The germline V gene has CDR1 SGHTA and CDR2 FQGNSA. CDR3 protein: CASSLAGRGGGTYEQYF. CDR3 DNA: TGTGCCAGCAGCTTAGCCGGGCGGGGGGGCGGAACTTACGAGCAGTACTTC.

This clonotype came up a few times. The rearrangement links TRBV6-6 to TRBJ2-7; D unclear. The CDR3 covers 13 residues. The V gene lost 7 bases and the J gene lost 3 bases, with 13 bases spanning the gap. Germline V gene data show CDR1 as MNHNY and CDR2 as SVGAGI (reference sequence). This CDR3 reads CASTLSEYYEQYF. The CDR3 nucleotides are TGTGCCAGCACCCTATCTGAATACTACGAGCAGTACTTC.

The chain joins TRBV10-3 to TRBJ2-3; TRBD1 or TRBD2 may be the D gene (5 bases each). Trimming took off 4 bases at V and 5 bases at J, with 10 bases between the two ends. This CDR3 is 13 amino acids long. Looked up from germline, CDR1 is ENHRY and CDR2 is SYGVKD. In DNA form, the CDR3 reads TGTGCCATCAGTGTTGGGGGTGGAGATACGCAGTATTTT. Translated, it gives CAISVGGGDTQYF.

This chain joins TRBV12-3 or TRBV12-4 and TRBJ2-5, with D perhaps matching TRBD2 (7 bases). TRBJ2-1 explains the end of the DNA better; the J call may be wrong. The CDR3 runs 14 residues. The CDR3 spells CASSFFRGGNEQFF. The CDR3, as DNA: TGTGCCAGCAGTTTTTTTAGGGGGGGCAATGAGCAGTTCTTC.

The DNA of the CDR3 is TGTGCCAGCAGTTTGTGGGACAGACAAGAGACCCAGTACTTC. Amino acid sequence: CASSLWDRQETQYF. The rearrangement uses TRBV28 and TRBJ2-5, with 7 bases that match TRBD1. The CDR3 sequence is 14 residues long. Germline assignment: CDR1 MDHEN and CDR2 SYDVKM. V lost 3 bases, J lost 2 bases, and 3 bases stayed unmatched.

J is TRBJ2-1 and V is TRBV4-1; D not resolved. Per the germline V gene, CDR1 is MGHRA and CDR2 is YSYEKL. V was cut by 2 bases and J by 2 bases, with 13 bases left in between. The CDR3 spans 16 residues. CDR3 sequence reads: CASSQHQGPPYNEQFF. DNA for the CDR3: TGCGCCAGCAGCCAACACCAAGGGCCTCCCTACAATGAGCAGTTCTTC.

The chain couples TRBV13 to TRBJ1-2; 7 bases are shared with TRBD1. The CDR3 length is 14 residues. CDR1 and CDR2 from the germline V gene are PRHDT and FYEKMQ (reference sequence). V dropped 2 bases and J dropped 6; count of bases not matched to a gene: 6. CDR3 sequence: CASSLWGQRDGYTF. CDR3 bases: TGTGCCAGCAGCTTATGGGGACAGAGGGATGGCTACACCTTC.

This clonotype showed up just a few times. This chain links TRBV24-1 with TRBJ1-2; TRBD1 agrees at 7 bases. Germline V gives CDR1 KGHDR, CDR2 SFDVKD. This CDR3 has 15 amino acids. Trimming cost V 3 bases and J 5 bases; bases outside gene matches: 8. CDR3 sequence (DNA): TGTGCCACCAGTGATGGCCGACAGGGTTTATATGGCTACACCTTC. Translating gives CATSDGRQGLYGYTF.